The clone carrying this T cell receptor (beta chain) came up many times. Its antigen is not known. Germline trimming cut 6 bases from V and 2 bases from J; bases unmatched to any gene: 8. CDR3 length: 17 amino acids. The data derive from a study of T cells in Graves' hyperthyroidism and ophthalmopathy. Findings and limits, study-wide: Stable hyperthyroidism was told apart from ophthalmopathy by a model built on 13 V-J features.

Diagnosis relied on clinical symptoms, serum thyroxine and TRAb, thyroid ultrasound and orbital computed tomography. Each 10 ml fresh peripheral blood draw supplied the PBMCs. Amplification of TCR beta CDR3 regions used RNA as the template. The HTBI primer set drove a first-round RT-PCR of the TCR CDR3. TCRdb reanalysed the multiplex PCR reads using MiXCR and keeps one entry per CDR3 protein. The sample consists of under 350,000 distinct CDR3 sequences, less than 30% of them appearing once. Sequencing was carried out using blood. The source is a man aged 35-49 years with Graves' hyperthyroidism that later progressed to Graves' ophthalmopathy. This sequence joins TRBV12-3 or TRBV12-4 and TRBJ2-6; TRBD1 agrees at 9 bases. The CDR3 here is CASRAGTGSPGANVLTF. The CDR3 nucleotides are TGTGCCAGCAGAGCCGGGACAGGGTCACCTGGGGCCAACGTCCTGACTTTC.